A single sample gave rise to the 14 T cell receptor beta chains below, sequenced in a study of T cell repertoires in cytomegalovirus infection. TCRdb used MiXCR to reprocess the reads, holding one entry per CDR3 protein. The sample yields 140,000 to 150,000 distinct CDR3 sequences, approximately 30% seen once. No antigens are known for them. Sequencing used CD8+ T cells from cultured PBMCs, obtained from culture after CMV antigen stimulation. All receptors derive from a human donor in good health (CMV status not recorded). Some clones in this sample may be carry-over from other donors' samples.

In nucleotides, the CDR3 is TGTGCCAGCAGCACCTCTAGCGGGGTTGAGACCCAGTACTTC. Translating it yields CASSTSSGVETQYF. This chain connects TRBV7-9 to TRBJ2-5; TRBD2 matches at 9 bases. Germline V CDR1 and CDR2: SEHNR, FQNEAQ (reference sequence). J gave up 5 bases and V 5 bases, and 6 bases lay outside the gene matches. CDR3 length: 14 amino acids.

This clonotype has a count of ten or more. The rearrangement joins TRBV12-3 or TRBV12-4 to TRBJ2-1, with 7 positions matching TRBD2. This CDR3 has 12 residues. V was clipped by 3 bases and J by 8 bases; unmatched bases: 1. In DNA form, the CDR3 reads TGTGCCAGCAGTTTGGGAGGGGATGAGCAGTTCTTC. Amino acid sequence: CASSLGGDEQFF.

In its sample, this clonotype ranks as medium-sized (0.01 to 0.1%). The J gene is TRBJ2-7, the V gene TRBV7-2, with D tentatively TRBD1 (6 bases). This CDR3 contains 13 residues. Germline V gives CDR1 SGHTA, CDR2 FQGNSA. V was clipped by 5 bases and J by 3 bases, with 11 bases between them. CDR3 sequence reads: CASSTGTVYEQYF. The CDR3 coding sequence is TGTGCCAGCAGCACAGGGACGGTCTACGAGCAGTACTTC. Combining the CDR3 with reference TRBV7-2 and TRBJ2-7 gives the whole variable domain GAGVSQSPSNKVTEKGKDVELRCDPISGHTALYWYRQSLGQGLEFLIYFQGNSAPDKSGLPSDRFSAERTGGSVSTLTIQRTQQEDSAVYLCASSTGTVYEQYFGPGTRLTVT.

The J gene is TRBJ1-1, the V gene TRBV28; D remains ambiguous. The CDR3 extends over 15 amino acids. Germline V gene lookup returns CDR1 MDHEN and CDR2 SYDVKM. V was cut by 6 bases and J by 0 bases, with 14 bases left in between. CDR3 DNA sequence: TGTGCCAGCAGCTGGGCCCCAGTCATGAACACTGAAGCTTTCTTT. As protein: CASSWAPVMNTEAFF.

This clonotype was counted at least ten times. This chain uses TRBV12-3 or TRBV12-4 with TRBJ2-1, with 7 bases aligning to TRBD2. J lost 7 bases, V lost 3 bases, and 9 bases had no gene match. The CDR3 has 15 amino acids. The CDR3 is CASSFGGMLENEQFF. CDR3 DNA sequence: TGTGCCAGCAGTTTCGGGGGGATGCTCGAGAATGAGCAGTTCTTC.

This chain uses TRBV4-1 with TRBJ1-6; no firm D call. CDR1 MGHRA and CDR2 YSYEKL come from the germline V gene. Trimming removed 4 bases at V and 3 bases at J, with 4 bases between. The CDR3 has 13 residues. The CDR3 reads CASSPVYNSPLHF. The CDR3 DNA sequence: TGCGCCAGCAGCCCGGTCTATAATTCACCCCTCCACTTT.

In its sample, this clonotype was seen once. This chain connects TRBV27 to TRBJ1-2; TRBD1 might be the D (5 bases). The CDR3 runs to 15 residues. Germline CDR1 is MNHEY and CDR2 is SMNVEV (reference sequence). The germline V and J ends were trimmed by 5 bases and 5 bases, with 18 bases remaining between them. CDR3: CASSLRGGLFYGYTF. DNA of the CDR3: TGTGCCAGCAGTCTCCGGGGGGGTCTGTTTTATGGCTACACCTTC.

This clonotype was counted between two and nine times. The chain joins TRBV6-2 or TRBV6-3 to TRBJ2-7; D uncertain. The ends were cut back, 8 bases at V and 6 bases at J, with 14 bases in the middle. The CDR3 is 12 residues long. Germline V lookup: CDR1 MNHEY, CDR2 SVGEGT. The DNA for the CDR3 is TGTGCCAGCGACGGGCCCTCCCTCGAGCAGTACTTC. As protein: CASDGPSLEQYF.

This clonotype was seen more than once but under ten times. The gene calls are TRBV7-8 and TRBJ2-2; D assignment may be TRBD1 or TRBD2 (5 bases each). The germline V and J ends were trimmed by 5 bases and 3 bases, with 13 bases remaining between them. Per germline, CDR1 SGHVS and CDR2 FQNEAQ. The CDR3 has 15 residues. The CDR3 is CASSRPGPHTGELFF. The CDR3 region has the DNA TGTGCCAGCAGCCGACCGGGGCCGCACACCGGGGAGCTGTTTTTT. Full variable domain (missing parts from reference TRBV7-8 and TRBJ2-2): GAGVSQSPRYKVAKRGQDVALRCDPISGHVSLFWYQQALGQGPEFLTYFQNEAQLDKSGLPSDRFFAERPEGSVSTLKIQRTQQEDSAVYLCASSRPGPHTGELFFGEGSRLTVL.

Here the CDR3 DNA reads TGTGCCAGCAGACTAGGGGGGGGGCCCAACAATGAGCAGTTCTTC. Protein sequence: CASRLGGGPNNEQFF. The chain is built from TRBV27 and TRBJ2-1; D may be TRBD2 (7 bases). Germline assignment: CDR1 MNHEY and CDR2 SMNVEV (reference sequence). CDR3 size: 15 residues. Trimming shortened V by 6 bases and J by 5 bases, and 17 bases separated the two germline ends.

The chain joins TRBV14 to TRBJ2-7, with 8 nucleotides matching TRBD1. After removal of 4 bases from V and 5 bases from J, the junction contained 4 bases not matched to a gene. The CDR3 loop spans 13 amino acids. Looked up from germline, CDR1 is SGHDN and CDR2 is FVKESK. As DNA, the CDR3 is TGTGCCAGCAGCCTTCAGGGGGCACACGAGCAGTACTTC. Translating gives CASSLQGAHEQYF.

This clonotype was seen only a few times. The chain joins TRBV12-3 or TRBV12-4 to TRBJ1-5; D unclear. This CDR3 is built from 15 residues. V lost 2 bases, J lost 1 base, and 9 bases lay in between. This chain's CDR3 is CASSLNGVSNQPQHF. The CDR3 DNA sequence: TGTGCCAGCAGTTTAAATGGGGTCAGCAATCAGCCCCAGCATTTT.

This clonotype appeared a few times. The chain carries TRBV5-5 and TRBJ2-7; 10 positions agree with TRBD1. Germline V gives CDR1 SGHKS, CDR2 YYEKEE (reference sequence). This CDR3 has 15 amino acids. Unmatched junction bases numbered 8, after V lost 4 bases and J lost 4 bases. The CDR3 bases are TGTGCCAGCAGCCCCTGGACAGGGGGTTCTTACGAGCAGTACTTC. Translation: CASSPWTGGSYEQYF.

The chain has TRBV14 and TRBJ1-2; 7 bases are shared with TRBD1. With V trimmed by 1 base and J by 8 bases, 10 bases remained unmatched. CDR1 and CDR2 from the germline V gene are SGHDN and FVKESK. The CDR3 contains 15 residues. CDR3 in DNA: TGTGCCAGCAGCCAAGCCGGAGGACAGGCTGTGGGCTACACCTTC. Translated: CASSQAGGQAVGYTF.